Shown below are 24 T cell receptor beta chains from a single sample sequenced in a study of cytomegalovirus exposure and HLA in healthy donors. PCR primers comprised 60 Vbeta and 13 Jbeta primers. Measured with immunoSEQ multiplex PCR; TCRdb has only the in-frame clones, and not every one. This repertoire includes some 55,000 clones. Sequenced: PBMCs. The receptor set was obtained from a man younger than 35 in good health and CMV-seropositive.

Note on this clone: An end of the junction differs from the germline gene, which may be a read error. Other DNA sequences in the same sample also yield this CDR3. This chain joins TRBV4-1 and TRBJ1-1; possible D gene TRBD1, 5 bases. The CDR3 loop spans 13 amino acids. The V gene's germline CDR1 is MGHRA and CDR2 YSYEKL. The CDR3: CASSQGGNTEAFF. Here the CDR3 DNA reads TGCGCCAGCAGCCAGGGGGGGAACACTGAGGCTTTCTTT.

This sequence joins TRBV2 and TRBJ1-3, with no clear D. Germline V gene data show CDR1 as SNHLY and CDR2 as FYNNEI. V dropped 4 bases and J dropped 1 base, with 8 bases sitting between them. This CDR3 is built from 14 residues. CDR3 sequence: CASSGPRSGNTIYF. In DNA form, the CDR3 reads TGTGCCAGCAGTGGCCCGAGGTCTGGAAACACCATATATTTT.

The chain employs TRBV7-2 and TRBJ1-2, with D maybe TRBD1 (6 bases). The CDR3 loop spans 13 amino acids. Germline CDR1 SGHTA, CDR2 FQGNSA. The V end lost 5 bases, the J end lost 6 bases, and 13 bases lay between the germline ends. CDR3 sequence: CASSAWTANGYTF. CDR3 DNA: TGTGCCAGCAGCGCGTGGACAGCTAATGGCTACACCTTC.

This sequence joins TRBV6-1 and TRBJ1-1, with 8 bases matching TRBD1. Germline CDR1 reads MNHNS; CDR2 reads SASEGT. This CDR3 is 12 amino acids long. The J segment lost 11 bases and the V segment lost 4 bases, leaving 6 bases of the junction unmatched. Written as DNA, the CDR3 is TGTGCCAGCAGTGCTACGACAGGGGCGGCTTTCTTT. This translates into CASSATTGAAFF.

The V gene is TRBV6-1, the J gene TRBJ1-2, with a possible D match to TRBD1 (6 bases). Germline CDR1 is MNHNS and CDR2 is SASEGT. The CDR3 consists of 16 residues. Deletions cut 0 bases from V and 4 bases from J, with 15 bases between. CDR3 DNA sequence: TGTGCCAGCAGTGAAGCGCAGGGGAATGCTGGCTATGGCTACACCTTC. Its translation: CASSEAQGNAGYGYTF.

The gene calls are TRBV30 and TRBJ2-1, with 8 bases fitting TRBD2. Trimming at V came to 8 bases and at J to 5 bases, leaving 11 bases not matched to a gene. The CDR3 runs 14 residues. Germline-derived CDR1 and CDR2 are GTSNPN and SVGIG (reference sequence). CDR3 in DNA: TGTGCCCTCCAAGCGGGAGTCAGCCACAATGAGCAGTTCTTC. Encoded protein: CALQAGVSHNEQFF.

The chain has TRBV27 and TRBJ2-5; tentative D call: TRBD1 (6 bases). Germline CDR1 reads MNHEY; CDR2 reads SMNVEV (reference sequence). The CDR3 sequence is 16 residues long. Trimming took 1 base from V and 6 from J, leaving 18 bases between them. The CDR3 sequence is CASSLYGQGSPKTQYF. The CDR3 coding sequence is TGTGCCAGCAGTTTATACGGGCAGGGGTCCCCGAAGACCCAGTACTTC.

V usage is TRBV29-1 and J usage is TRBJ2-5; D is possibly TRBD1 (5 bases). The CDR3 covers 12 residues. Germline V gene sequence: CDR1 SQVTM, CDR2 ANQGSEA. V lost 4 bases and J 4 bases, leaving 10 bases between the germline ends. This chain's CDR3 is CSVGTWGETQYF. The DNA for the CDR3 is TGCAGCGTTGGGACATGGGGAGAGACCCAGTACTTC.

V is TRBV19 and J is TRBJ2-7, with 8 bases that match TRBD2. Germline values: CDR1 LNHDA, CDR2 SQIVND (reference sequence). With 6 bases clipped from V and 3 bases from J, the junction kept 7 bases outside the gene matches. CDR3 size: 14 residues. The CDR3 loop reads CASSSPGLVYEQYF. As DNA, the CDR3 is TGTGCCAGTAGCTCCCCGGGACTAGTCTACGAGCAGTACTTC.

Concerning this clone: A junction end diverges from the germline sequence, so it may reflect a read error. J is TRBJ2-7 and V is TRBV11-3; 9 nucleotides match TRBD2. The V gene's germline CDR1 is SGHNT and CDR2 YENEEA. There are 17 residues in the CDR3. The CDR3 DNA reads TGTGCCAGCGGCTTAGAATTAGCGGGAGCCTACTCCTACGAGCAGTACTTC. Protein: CASGLELAGAYSYEQYF.

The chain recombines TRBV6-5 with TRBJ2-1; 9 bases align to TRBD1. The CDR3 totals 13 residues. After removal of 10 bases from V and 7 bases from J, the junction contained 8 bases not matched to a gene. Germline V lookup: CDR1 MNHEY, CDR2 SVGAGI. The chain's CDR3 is CATTGTGLNEQFF. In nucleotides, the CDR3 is TGTGCCACCACCGGGACAGGGCTTAATGAGCAGTTCTTC.

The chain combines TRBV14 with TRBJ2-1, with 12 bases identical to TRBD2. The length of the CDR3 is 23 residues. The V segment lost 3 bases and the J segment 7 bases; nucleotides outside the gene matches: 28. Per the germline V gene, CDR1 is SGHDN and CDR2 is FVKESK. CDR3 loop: CASSQRGPSTAYWTSGKGNEQFF. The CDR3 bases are TGTGCCAGCAGCCAGCGAGGGCCCTCTACAGCATACTGGACTAGCGGGAAGGGGAATGAGCAGTTCTTC. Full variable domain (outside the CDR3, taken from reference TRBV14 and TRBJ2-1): EAGVTQFPSHSVIEKGQTVTLRCDPISGHDNLYWYRRVMGKEIKFLLHFVKESKQDESGMPNNRFLAERTGGTYSTLKVQPAELEDSGVYFCASSQRGPSTAYWTSGKGNEQFFGPGTRLTVL.

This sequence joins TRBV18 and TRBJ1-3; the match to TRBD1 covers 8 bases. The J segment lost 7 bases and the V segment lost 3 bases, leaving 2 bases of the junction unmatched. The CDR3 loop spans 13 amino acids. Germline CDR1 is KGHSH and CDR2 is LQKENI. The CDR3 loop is CASSPQGANTIYF. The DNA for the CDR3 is TGTGCCAGCTCACCCCAGGGGGCTAACACCATATATTTT.

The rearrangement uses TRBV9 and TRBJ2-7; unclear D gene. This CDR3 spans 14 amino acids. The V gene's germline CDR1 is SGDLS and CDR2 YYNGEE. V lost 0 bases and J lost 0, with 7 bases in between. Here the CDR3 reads CASSVAGYSYEQYF. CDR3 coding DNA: TGTGCCAGCAGCGTAGCGGGTTACTCCTACGAGCAGTACTTC. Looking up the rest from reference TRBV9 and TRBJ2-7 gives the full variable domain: DSGVTQTPKHLITATGQRVTLRCSPRSGDLSVYWYQQSLDQGLQFLIQYYNGEERAKGNILERFSAQQFPDLHSELNLSSLELGDSALYFCASSVAGYSYEQYFGPGTRLTVT.

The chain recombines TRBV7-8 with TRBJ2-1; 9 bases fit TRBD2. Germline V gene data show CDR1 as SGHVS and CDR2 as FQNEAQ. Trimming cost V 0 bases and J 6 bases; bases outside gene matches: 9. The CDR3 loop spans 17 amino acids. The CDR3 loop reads CASSLARPGLAFNEQFF. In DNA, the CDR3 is TGTGCCAGCAGCTTAGCTCGACCGGGACTAGCCTTCAATGAGCAGTTCTTC.

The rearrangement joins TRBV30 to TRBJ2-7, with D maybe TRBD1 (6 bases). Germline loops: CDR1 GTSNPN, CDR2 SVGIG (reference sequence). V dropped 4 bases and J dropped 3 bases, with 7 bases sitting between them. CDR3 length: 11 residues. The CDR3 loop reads CAWKDSYEQYF. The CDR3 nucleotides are TGTGCCTGGAAGGACAGCTACGAGCAGTACTTC.

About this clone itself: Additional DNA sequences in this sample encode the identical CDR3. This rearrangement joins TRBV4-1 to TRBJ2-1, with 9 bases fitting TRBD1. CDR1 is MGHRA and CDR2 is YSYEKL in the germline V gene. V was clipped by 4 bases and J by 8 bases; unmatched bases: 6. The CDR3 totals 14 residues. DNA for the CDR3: TGCGCCAGCAGCCCCCTGAGGGACAGGGATGAGCAGTTCTTC. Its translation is CASSPLRDRDEQFF.

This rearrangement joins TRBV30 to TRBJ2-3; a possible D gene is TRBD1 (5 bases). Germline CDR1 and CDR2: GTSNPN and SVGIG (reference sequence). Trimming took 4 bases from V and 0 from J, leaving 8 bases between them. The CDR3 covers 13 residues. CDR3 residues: CAWKQASTDTQYF. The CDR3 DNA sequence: TGTGCCTGGAAACAGGCTAGCACAGATACGCAGTATTTT.

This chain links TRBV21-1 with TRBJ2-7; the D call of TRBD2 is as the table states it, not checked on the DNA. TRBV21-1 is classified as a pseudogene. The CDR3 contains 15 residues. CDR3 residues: CASSKNSGRWYEQYF. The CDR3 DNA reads TGTGCCAGCAGCAAAAACAGCGGGAGGTGGTACGAGCAGTACTTC.

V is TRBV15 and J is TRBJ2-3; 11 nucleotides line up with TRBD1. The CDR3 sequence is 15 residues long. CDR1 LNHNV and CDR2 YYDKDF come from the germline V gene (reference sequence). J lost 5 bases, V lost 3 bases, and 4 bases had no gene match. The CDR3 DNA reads TGTGCCACCAGCAGCGGGACAGGGGGTGGAGATACGCAGTATTTT. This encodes CATSSGTGGGDTQYF.

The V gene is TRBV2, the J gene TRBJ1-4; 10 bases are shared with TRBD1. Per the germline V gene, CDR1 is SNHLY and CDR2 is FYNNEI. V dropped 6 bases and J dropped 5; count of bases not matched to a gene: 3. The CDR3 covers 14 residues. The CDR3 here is CASRWTGGNEKLFF. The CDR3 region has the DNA TGTGCCAGCAGGTGGACAGGGGGGAATGAAAAACTGTTTTTT.

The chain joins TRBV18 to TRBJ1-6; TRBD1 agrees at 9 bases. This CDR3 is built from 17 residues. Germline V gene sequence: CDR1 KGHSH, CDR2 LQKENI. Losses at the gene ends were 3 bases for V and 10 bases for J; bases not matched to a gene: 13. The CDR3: CASSPFDRDRVASPLHF. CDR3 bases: TGTGCCAGCTCACCGTTCGACCGGGACAGGGTAGCATCACCCCTCCACTTT. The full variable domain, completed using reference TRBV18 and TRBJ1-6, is NAGVMQNPRHLVRRRGQEARLRCSPMKGHSHVYWYRQLPEEGLKFMVYLQKENIIDESGMPKERFSAEFPKEGPSILRIQQVVRGDSAAYFCASSPFDRDRVASPLHFGNGTRLTVT.

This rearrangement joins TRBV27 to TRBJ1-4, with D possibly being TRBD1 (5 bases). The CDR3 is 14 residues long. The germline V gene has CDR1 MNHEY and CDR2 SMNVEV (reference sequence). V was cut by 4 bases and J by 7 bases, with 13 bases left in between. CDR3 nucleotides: TGTGCCAGCAGTTCCCGGGGGGACTTTGAAAAACTGTTTTTT. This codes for CASSSRGDFEKLFF.

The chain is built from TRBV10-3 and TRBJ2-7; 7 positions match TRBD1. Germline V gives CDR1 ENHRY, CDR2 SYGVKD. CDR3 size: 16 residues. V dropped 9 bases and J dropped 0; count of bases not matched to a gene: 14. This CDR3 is CAILRQGALSSYEQYF. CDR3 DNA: TGTGCCATACTACGACAGGGCGCCTTAAGCTCCTACGAGCAGTACTTC.